This TCR beta chain was recovered during a study of blood T cell repertoires in COVID-19. Study-level information: Both acute and convalescent COVID-19 samples were obtained from the United States, Italy and Spain.

This table comes from immunoSEQ multiplex PCR, and its TCRdb copy is limited to in-frame clones, with some not included. This sample has over 55,000 clones, with around 87% found just once. The length of the CDR3 is 14 residues. V was clipped by 4 bases and J by 2 bases, with 9 bases between them. CDR1 and CDR2 (germline): LGHDT, YNNKEL (reference sequence). This clone came up a few times. The rearrangement joins TRBV3-1 (or the pseudogene TRBV3-2) to TRBJ1-5, with D unresolved. The sample taken for sequencing was peripheral blood. The TCR sequence derives from a human donor with active COVID-19. The donor label of this sample is uncertain. The CDR3 DNA is TGTGCCAGCAGCCGCAGTGGAGGCAATCAGCCCCAGCATTTT. Residues: CASSRSGGNQPQHF.